This TCR beta chain stems from a study of Ad26.COV2.S vaccination and SARS-CoV-2 variants. Points from the study as a whole: Substantial breadth was reported for post-vaccination spike-specific CD8+ and CD4+ T cells.

Indicated treatment: roughly 18 received Ad26.COV2.S at low or high dose, single or two shots; about five received placebo; per-sample allocation not given. Samples were taken on day 63 after the first vaccine or placebo injection. It was an adult aged 18-55 years in Boston who was the donor. To note about this clone: Its antigen remains unknown.

The V gene's germline CDR1 is MDHEN and CDR2 SYDVKM. The CDR3 spans 13 residues. Trimming stripped 6 bases from V and 4 bases from J, with 12 bases between. Produced via immunoSEQ multiplex PCR; TCRdb's table is partial and in-frame only. The data show about 440,000 clones, 90% seen once. The sequencing used peripheral blood, collected in a trial of Ad26.COV2.S vaccine versus placebo. The chain couples TRBV28 to TRBJ1-2; D unclear. The sequence derives from a person aged 18-65 years who received the Ad26.COV2.S COVID-19 vaccine or a placebo. Here the CDR3 DNA reads TGTGCCAGCAGCGCCCCGGGTGGCTATGGCTACACCTTC. This sequence encodes CASSAPGGYGYTF.